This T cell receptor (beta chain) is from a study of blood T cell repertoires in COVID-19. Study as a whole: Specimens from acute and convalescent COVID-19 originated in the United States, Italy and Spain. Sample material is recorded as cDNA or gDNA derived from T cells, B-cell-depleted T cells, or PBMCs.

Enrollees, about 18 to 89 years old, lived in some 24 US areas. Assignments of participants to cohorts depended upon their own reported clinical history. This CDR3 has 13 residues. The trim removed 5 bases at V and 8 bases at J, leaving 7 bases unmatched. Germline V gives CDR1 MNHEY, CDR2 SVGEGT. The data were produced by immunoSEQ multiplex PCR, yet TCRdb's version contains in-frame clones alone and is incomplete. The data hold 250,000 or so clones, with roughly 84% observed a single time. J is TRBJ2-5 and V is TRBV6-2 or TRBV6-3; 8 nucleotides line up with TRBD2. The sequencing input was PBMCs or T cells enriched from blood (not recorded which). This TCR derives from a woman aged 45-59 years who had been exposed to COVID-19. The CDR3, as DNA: TGTGCCAGCAGTCGGGGGGGCGGAACCACCCAGTACTTC. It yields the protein CASSRGGGTTQYF.